These 15 T cell receptor beta chains originate from one sample sequenced in a study of regulatory T cells in long-lasting Graves disease. The TCR beta library used iRepertoire HTBI primers with Arm-PCR amplification of CDR3. Each CDR3 protein is one row after TCRdb ran MiXCR on the multiplex PCR reads. The repertoire holds hundreds of thousands of distinct CDR3 sequences, with approximately 15% as singletons. Time point meaning: newly diagnosed GD, antithyroid drugs for less than 3 months. From RNA extracted from PBMCs, the TCR library was made. The sample also formed part of further work on T cells in Graves' hyperthyroidism and ophthalmopathy.

The material sequenced was peripheral blood mononuclear cells (PBMCs), taken at new diagnosis, from a patient treated with antithyroid drugs. These receptors all stem from a woman under 40 with Graves disease.

This clonotype has only one observation. Just one base apart from a much larger clone, this may be a read error. This rearrangement joins TRBV28 to TRBJ2-6; a possible D gene is TRBD1 (5 bases). The length of the CDR3 is 14 residues. The germline CDR1 and CDR2 sequences are MDHEN and SYDVKM. CDR3 amino acids: CASSLSHGASVLTF. The CDR3 DNA sequence: TGTGCCAGCAGTTTATCCCATGGGGCCAGCGTCCTGACTTTC. The complete variable domain, with remaining parts taken from reference TRBV28 and TRBJ2-6, reads DVKVTQSSRYLVKRTGEKVFLECVQDMDHENMFWYRQDPGLGLRLIYFSYDVKMKEKGDIPEGYSVSREKKERFSLILESASTNQTSMYLCASSLSHGASVLTFGAGSRLTVL.

This clonotype was detected many times. The germline gene is not matched at one end of the junction; a read error may be the cause. This chain uses TRBV7-8 with TRBJ1-1, with no clear D. The CDR3 spans 14 residues. Per the germline V gene, CDR1 is SGHVS and CDR2 is FQNEAQ. The CDR3 sequence: CASRLGSTYTEAFF. CDR3 nucleotides: TGTGCCAGCAGGTTAGGGTCAACCTACACTGAAGCTTTCTTT.

This clonotype has a count of ten or more. This sequence joins TRBV28 and TRBJ1-3; D gene ambiguous. V was clipped by 5 bases and J by 7 bases, with 15 bases between them. The germline CDR1 and CDR2 sequences are MDHEN and SYDVKM. The CDR3 runs 14 residues. Here the CDR3 reads CASSRPWDPNTIYF. The CDR3 region has the DNA TGTGCCAGCAGTCGTCCATGGGATCCGAACACCATATATTTT.

CDR3 residues: CASSLESGARQPQHF. The CDR3 DNA reads as TGTGCCAGCAGCTTGGAATCCGGGGCTCGTCAGCCCCAGCATTTT. This sequence joins TRBV5-5 and TRBJ1-5, with D perhaps matching TRBD1 (5 bases). V gave up 0 bases and J gave up 6 bases, with 13 bases separating them. From germline, CDR1 is SGHKS and CDR2 YYEKEE (reference sequence). CDR3 length: 15 residues.

This CDR3 reads CASSLGDGGNTIYF. In DNA, the CDR3 is TGCGCCAGCAGCTTGGGGGACGGAGGAAACACCATATATTTT. The chain carries TRBV5-1 and TRBJ1-3; possible D gene TRBD1, 5 bases. In germline, CDR1 is SGHRS, CDR2 YFSETQ. The CDR3 spans 14 residues. V was shortened by 0 bases and J by 4 bases, with 8 bases between the two germline ends. Full variable domain (outside the CDR3, taken from reference TRBV5-1 and TRBJ1-3): KAGVTQTPRYLIKTRGQQVTLSCSPISGHRSVSWYQQTPGQGLQFLFEYFSETQRNKGNFPGRFSGRQFSNSRSEMNVSTLELGDSALYLCASSLGDGGNTIYFGEGSWLTVV.

This clonotype has at least ten counts. This chain joins TRBV7-9 and TRBJ2-5; D may be TRBD2 (5 bases). Trimming removed 3 bases from V and 4 bases from J, with 15 bases in between. This CDR3 region has 15 residues. Per the germline V gene, CDR1 is SEHNR and CDR2 is FQNEAQ (reference sequence). CDR3 nucleotide sequence: TGTGCCAGCAGCTTGGGATCGGGGTTCCGAGAGACCCAGTACTTC. Translating gives CASSLGSGFRETQYF. Looking up the rest from reference TRBV7-9 and TRBJ2-5 gives the full variable domain: DTGVSQNPRHKITKRGQNVTFRCDPISEHNRLYWYRQTLGQGPEFLTYFQNEAQLEKSRLLSDRFSAERPKGSFSTLEIQRTEQGDSAMYLCASSLGSGFRETQYFGPGTRLLVL.

This clonotype was seen at least ten times. The chain joins TRBV5-1 to TRBJ1-4; 7 bases match TRBD1. CDR3 size: 14 residues. Trimming cost V 4 bases and J 8 bases; bases outside gene matches: 8. CDR1 and CDR2 (germline): SGHRS, YFSETQ. DNA of the CDR3: TGCGCCAGCAGCGCGGAGACAGGGTACGAAAAACTGTTTTTT. As protein: CASSAETGYEKLFF.

V is TRBV30 and J is TRBJ2-5; D gene ambiguous. V lost 3 bases to trimming and J lost 3 bases, with 11 bases between them. The CDR3 is made up of 13 amino acids. In germline, CDR1 is GTSNPN, CDR2 SVGIG (reference sequence). CDR3 DNA sequence: TGTGCCTGGAGCGGCTCCCTGAAAGAGACCCAGTACTTC. Amino acid sequence: CAWSGSLKETQYF. Full variable domain (remainder filled in from reference TRBV30 and TRBJ2-5): SQTIHQWPATLVQPVGSPLSLECTVEGTSNPNLYWYRQAAGRGLQLLFYSVGIGQISSEVPQNLSASRPQDRQFILSSKKLLLSDSGFYLCAWSGSLKETQYFGPGTRLLVL.

This clonotype was observed many times. The chain is built from TRBV20-1 and TRBJ1-1; D is perhaps TRBD1 (6 bases). This CDR3 has 13 residues. The germline V gene has CDR1 DFQATT and CDR2 SNEGSKA (reference sequence). The V end lost 1 base, the J end lost 4 bases, and 10 bases lay between the germline ends. CDR3 sequence (DNA): TGCAGTGCTAGAGGGGGGGCGTCCACTGAAGCTTTCTTT. Residues: CSARGGASTEAFF.

The chain has TRBV5-5 and TRBJ1-3, with 8 bases that match TRBD1. From germline, CDR1 is SGHKS and CDR2 YYEKEE (reference sequence). This CDR3 has 13 residues. V dropped 9 bases and J dropped 4; count of bases not matched to a gene: 6. CDR3 loop: CATSTGDGNTIYF. The CDR3, as DNA: TGTGCCACCTCGACAGGGGACGGAAACACCATATATTTT.

This clonotype came up many times. V is TRBV3-1 and J is TRBJ1-2, with a tentative D call TRBD1 (6 bases). There are 14 residues in the CDR3. Germline V lookup: CDR1 LGHDT, CDR2 YNNKEL (reference sequence). V was pared by 1 base and J by 5 bases, with 11 bases between. As DNA, the CDR3 is TGTGCCAGCAGCCAAGCAGGACAGATATATGGCTACACCTTC. Residues: CASSQAGQIYGYTF.

A remark on this clonotype: Since a much larger clone is just one base distant, this may be a read error. V is TRBV28 and J is TRBJ2-7; weak D call: TRBD2 (6 bases). The CDR3 runs to 16 residues. V was cut by 4 bases and J by 2 bases, with 18 bases left in between. CDR1 is MDHEN, CDR2 SYDVKM, per germline. CDR3 in DNA: TGTGCCAGCAGTTATACTGGCGGGGCCCGAACCTACGAGCAGTACTTC. Translated: CASSYTGGARTYEQYF.

This clonotype was found many times. The chain uses TRBV7-9 and TRBJ2-7, with D possibly being TRBD1 (5 bases). The length of the CDR3 is 14 residues. With 2 bases removed from V and 6 bases from J, the gap between germline ends came to 14 bases. In germline, CDR1 is SEHNR, CDR2 FQNEAQ (reference sequence). The DNA of the CDR3 is TGTGCCAGCAGCTTACTAGGGGTAACGGGCGAGCAGTACTTC. The encoded protein is CASSLLGVTGEQYF.

This clonotype was observed many times. The genes are TRBV11-2 and TRBJ2-1, with 7 positions matching TRBD2. The CDR3 is made up of 14 amino acids. Looked up from germline, CDR1 is SGHAT and CDR2 is FQNNGV. The V segment lost 4 bases and the J segment 8 bases; nucleotides outside the gene matches: 8. The CDR3 region is CASSSTARGDEQFF. CDR3 bases: TGTGCCAGCAGCTCTACGGCCCGGGGGGATGAGCAGTTCTTC.

This clonotype was counted many times. The chain employs TRBV28 and TRBJ2-3; 8 nucleotides line up with TRBD2. The CDR3 is 18 amino acids. The J segment lost 0 bases and the V segment lost 3 bases, leaving 11 bases of the junction unmatched. CDR1 MDHEN and CDR2 SYDVKM come from the germline V gene. The chain's CDR3 is CASSFFAGGAGSTDTQYF. CDR3 nucleotides: TGTGCCAGCAGTTTTTTCGCGGGAGGAGCAGGTAGCACAGATACGCAGTATTTT.